This TCR beta chain was sequenced for a study of blood T cell repertoires in COVID-19. This CDR3 has 16 residues. The V gene end was trimmed by 6 bases and the J gene end by 8 bases; junction bases not matched to a gene: 13. Germline V gives CDR1 SGHAT, CDR2 FQNNGV. Authors' analysis steps: Amplification of reference gene primers was used by the study to estimate nucleated cell counts. Data came from immunoSEQ multiplex PCR; TCRdb stores just in-frame clones and leaves some out. V and J calls and clone size are given by that table; D and trimming were obtained from the DNA. This table has about 120,000 clones, under 80% appearing once.

V gene TRBV11-2 combines with J gene TRBJ2-1, with 10 bases aligning to TRBD2. Sequences were obtained from peripheral blood. The clonotype originates from a man in his 70s with acute or convalescent COVID-19. CDR3 protein: CASRDLASGGHYEQFF. The CDR3 coding sequence is TGTGCCAGCAGGGACTTGGCTAGCGGGGGTCATTATGAGCAGTTCTTC.